The 28 T cell receptor beta chains given below trace back to one sample, sequenced in a study of Graves' ophthalmopathy and Graves' hyperthyroidism. The TCR beta CDR3 regions underwent amplification from RNA transcripts. HTBI primers were employed in first-round RT-PCR, then a second-round multiplex PCR followed. One entry per CDR3 protein, called by TCRdb with MiXCR from the multiplex PCR reads. The sample records about 400,000 distinct CDR3 sequences, around 20% being singletons. The sequenced sample was peripheral blood. Every receptor here comes from a woman between 18 and 30 years old with Graves' ophthalmopathy.

In this sample, this clonotype turned up many times. The V call is TRBV6-5, the J call TRBJ2-7; unclear D gene. Germline assignment: CDR1 MNHEY and CDR2 SVGAGI. V lost 5 bases and J 6 bases, leaving 11 bases between the germline ends. The CDR3 has 12 residues. The CDR3 sequence is CASSTTLGEQYF. DNA for the CDR3: TGTGCCAGCAGTACCACCCTTGGCGAGCAGTACTTC.

Many counts were recorded for this clonotype. J is TRBJ1-6 and V is TRBV20-1, with a possible D match to TRBD1 (6 bases). V dropped 1 base and J dropped 0 bases, with 10 bases sitting between them. Germline V gene sequence: CDR1 DFQATT, CDR2 SNEGSKA (reference sequence). The CDR3 is 16 amino acids. This chain's CDR3 is CSARVPGASYNSPLHF. The CDR3 nucleotides read TGCAGTGCTAGAGTTCCGGGGGCCTCCTATAATTCACCCCTCCACTTT.

This clonotype appeared a few times. The chain combines TRBV24-1 with TRBJ2-2; weak D call: TRBD2 (7 bases). Germline V gives CDR1 KGHDR, CDR2 SFDVKD. Trimming stripped 7 bases from V and 1 base from J, with 15 bases between. This CDR3 is built from 16 residues. CDR3 residues: CATSDGLGGNTGELFF. The DNA of the CDR3 is TGTGCCACCAGCGACGGACTAGGGGGGAACACCGGGGAGCTGTTTTTT.

This clonotype was observed many times. CDR3 protein: CASRIRGGVGQPQHF. CDR3 nucleotides: TGTGCCAGCAGAATACGGGGGGGCGTAGGCCAGCCCCAGCATTTT. This chain connects TRBV28 to TRBJ1-5; TRBD1 might be the D (6 bases). V was shortened by 6 bases and J by 7 bases, with 19 bases between the two germline ends. The length of the CDR3 is 15 residues. Germline V gene sequence: CDR1 MDHEN, CDR2 SYDVKM.

This chain connects TRBV12-3 or TRBV12-4 to TRBJ1-2, with unresolved D. The CDR3 extends over 13 amino acids. Between the trimmed V and J ends, which lost 7 bases and 5 bases, there was a span of 14 bases. The CDR3 DNA is TGTGCCAGCACCCCCCACTCGGGGTATGGCTACACCTTC. As protein: CASTPHSGYGYTF.

This clonotype was detected ten times or more. This chain joins TRBV27 and TRBJ1-6; TRBD1 agrees at 7 bases. CDR3 length equals 13 residues. V shed 4 bases and J 12 bases; nucleotides not matched to a gene: 6. CDR1 and CDR2 (germline): MNHEY, SMNVEV (reference sequence). The CDR3 is CASSSRDRGPLHF. In nucleotides, the CDR3 is TGTGCCAGCAGTTCCCGGGACAGAGGACCCCTCCACTTT.

This clonotype was observed at least ten times. The V and J genes are TRBV12-3 or TRBV12-4 and TRBJ2-4, with TRBD1 matching 8 bases. This CDR3 has 16 residues. V lost 11 bases, J lost 1 base, and 13 bases stayed unmatched. CDR3 in amino acids: CAGSRGRGEAKNIQYF. CDR3 coding DNA: TGTGCCGGCTCCAGGGGGCGAGGCGAGGCCAAAAACATTCAGTACTTC.

This clonotype was counted at least ten times. This chain's CDR3 is CSGWTVGEQYF. The CDR3 DNA is TGCAGCGGATGGACTGTCGGCGAGCAGTACTTC. The genes are TRBV29-1 and TRBJ2-7; weak D call: TRBD2 (5 bases). The germline V gene encodes CDR1 SQVTM and CDR2 ANQGSEA. CDR3 length: 11 residues. The V end was cut by 7 bases, the J end by 6 bases, with 13 bases between.

The chain employs TRBV6-1 and TRBJ2-2, with D perhaps matching TRBD1 or TRBD2 (5 bases each). V lost 0 bases, J lost 9 bases, and 11 bases lay in between. This CDR3 comprises 14 residues. Germline CDR1 reads MNHNS; CDR2 reads SASEGT. The chain's CDR3 is CASSEAVPGRELFF. The CDR3 DNA follows: TGTGCCAGCAGTGAAGCTGTCCCGGGGCGGGAGCTGTTTTTT.

This clonotype was recorded only once. The chain links TRBV16 to TRBJ1-6; 7 positions agree with TRBD1. The length of the CDR3 is 14 residues. With V trimmed by 6 bases and J by 5 bases, 4 bases remained unmatched. Germline CDR1 reads KGHSY; CDR2 reads FQNENV. CDR3 sequence reads: CASRDRENNSPLHF. CDR3 nucleotides: TGTGCCAGCAGAGACAGGGAAAATAATTCACCCCTCCACTTT.

The table lists this clonotype with many counts. J is TRBJ1-2 and V is TRBV19; tentative D call: TRBD1 (6 bases). The CDR3 covers 13 residues. V was cut by 3 bases and J by 7 bases, with 12 bases left in between. Germline V gene lookup returns CDR1 LNHDA and CDR2 SQIVND (reference sequence). The CDR3 is CASSIDRKAGYTF. The CDR3 DNA is TGTGCCAGTAGTATTGACAGGAAAGCTGGCTACACCTTC.

In its sample, this clonotype was seen many times. The rearrangement links TRBV15 to TRBJ1-5; D is possibly TRBD1 (5 bases). The CDR3 totals 15 residues. Germline V gene lookup returns CDR1 LNHNV and CDR2 YYDKDF (reference sequence). The V and J ends lost 6 bases and 2 bases respectively, with 14 bases between them. The CDR3 here is CATRGPNPGNQPQHF. In DNA, the CDR3 is TGTGCCACCAGGGGGCCAAATCCAGGCAATCAGCCCCAGCATTTT.

This clonotype has only a few counts. V and J are TRBV7-8 and TRBJ1-5, with D perhaps matching TRBD1 (6 bases). Deletions cut 5 bases from V and 4 bases from J, with 18 bases between. The CDR3 is 16 amino acids. Germline CDR1 reads SGHVS; CDR2 reads FQNEAQ. The CDR3 DNA sequence: TGTGCCAGCAGCATAAGCCGGGACACTCCAAATCAGCCCCAGCATTTT. This codes for CASSISRDTPNQPQHF.

In its sample, this clonotype was seen a few times. V gene TRBV12-3 or TRBV12-4 combines with J gene TRBJ2-7; 8 positions agree with TRBD2. V shed 0 bases, J shed 0 bases, and the junction held 4 bases outside the gene matches. This CDR3 is built from 16 residues. The CDR3 reads CASSLARREVSYEQYF. The CDR3 DNA follows: TGTGCCAGCAGTTTAGCGCGGCGGGAGGTCTCCTACGAGCAGTACTTC.

The chain has TRBV6-1 and TRBJ1-1; D is unclear. Germline loops: CDR1 MNHNS, CDR2 SASEGT. This CDR3 comprises 14 residues. With 6 bases removed from V and 0 bases from J, the gap between germline ends came to 11 bases. Written as DNA, the CDR3 is TGTGCCAGCAGCATACAGAAAATGAACACTGAAGCTTTCTTT. Amino acids: CASSIQKMNTEAFF.

Many counts were recorded for this clonotype. The chain employs TRBV28 and TRBJ1-1, with 9 bases aligning to TRBD1. CDR3 size: 15 residues. CDR1 MDHEN and CDR2 SYDVKM come from the germline V gene. Germline trimming cut 4 bases from V and 5 bases from J; bases unmatched to any gene: 8. CDR3 residues: CASSYRGRMWTEAFF. The CDR3 DNA follows: TGTGCCAGCAGTTACAGGGGGCGGATGTGGACTGAAGCTTTCTTT.

The sample holds many counts of this clonotype. The gene calls are TRBV7-2 and TRBJ2-5; D may match TRBD1 or TRBD2 (5 bases each). Germline V gene lookup returns CDR1 SGHTA and CDR2 FQGNSA. The ends were cut back, 1 base at V and 1 base at J, with 13 bases in the middle. CDR3 length: 16 amino acids. The CDR3 DNA is TGTGCCAGCAGCTTAGAGTCCCGGGGCACCCAAGAGACCCAGTACTTC. Translated: CASSLESRGTQETQYF.

This clonotype has a count of ten or more. The chain recombines TRBV7-2 with TRBJ1-1; D ambiguous. V lost 3 bases and J 5 bases, leaving 13 bases between the germline ends. CDR3 length: 14 residues. Germline CDR1 SGHTA, CDR2 FQGNSA. CDR3 DNA sequence: TGTGCCAGCAGCTTTAAAGAAGGGAGGACTGAAGCTTTCTTT. Its protein is CASSFKEGRTEAFF.

This clonotype has at least ten counts. Being one base from a much bigger clone, this may be a read error. V usage is TRBV6-2 or TRBV6-3 and J usage is TRBJ2-7; 9 bases agree with TRBD1. The CDR3 sequence is 15 residues long. In germline, CDR1 is MNHEY, CDR2 SVGEGT. CDR3 amino acids: CAGSTVGTGRYEQYF. In DNA form, the CDR3 reads TGTGCCGGCAGCACTGTCGGGACAGGGAGGTACGAGCAGTACTTC.

In its sample, this clonotype was seen many times. The chain couples TRBV20-1 to TRBJ2-5, with D possibly being TRBD2 (6 bases). This CDR3 spans 15 amino acids. Germline V lookup: CDR1 DFQATT, CDR2 SNEGSKA (reference sequence). V dropped 0 bases and J dropped 4 bases, with 15 bases sitting between them. The CDR3 region has the DNA TGCAGTGCTAGAGATCTAGCGCAACCCACAGAGACCCAGTACTTC. Translating gives CSARDLAQPTETQYF.

This clonotype has at least ten counts. V gene TRBV2 combines with J gene TRBJ2-7; D might be TRBD1 or TRBD2, each matching 5 bases. Germline-derived CDR1 and CDR2 are SNHLY and FYNNEI. This CDR3 is built from 14 residues. Trimming cost V 10 bases and J 7 bases, with 23 bases left between them. CDR3 sequence (DNA): TGTGCCAACACAGCATCCGGGACGACGGGTGAGCAGTACTTC. It translates to CANTASGTTGEQYF.

This clonotype showed up many times. The V call is TRBV6-1, the J call TRBJ1-1; a possible D gene is TRBD1 (5 bases). V dropped 6 bases and J dropped 0 bases, with 23 bases sitting between them. CDR1 is MNHNS and CDR2 is SASEGT in the germline V gene. The CDR3 runs to 18 residues. The CDR3 coding sequence is TGTGCCAGCAGAAGCGACAGAAAAGGGAGGCGCATGAACACTGAAGCTTTCTTT. This translates into CASRSDRKGRRMNTEAFF.

In this sample, this clonotype turned up a few times. V usage is TRBV6-2 or TRBV6-3 and J usage is TRBJ2-5; D ambiguous. This CDR3 is built from 10 residues. Deletions cut 10 bases from V and 7 bases from J, with 10 bases between. Germline V lookup: CDR1 MNHEY, CDR2 SVGEGT. The CDR3 region is CAILIGTQYF. CDR3 DNA: TGTGCCATCCTCATCGGGACCCAGTACTTC.

This clonotype has at least ten counts. The CDR3 sequence is CASSLRGGGGPEAFF. The CDR3 DNA is TGTGCCAGCAGTTTAAGGGGGGGAGGGGGCCCTGAAGCTTTCTTT. This chain links TRBV28 with TRBJ1-1; 7 positions agree with TRBD1. Germline V CDR1 and CDR2: MDHEN, SYDVKM. The CDR3 length is 15 residues. V trimming: 2 bases; J trimming: 6 bases; junction bases outside the gene matches: 9.

This clonotype has just a few counts. The V call is TRBV15, the J call TRBJ1-5; no clear D. This CDR3 is 18 amino acids long. Trimming removed 0 bases at V and 1 base at J, with 16 bases between. Germline lookup yields CDR1 LNHNV and CDR2 YYDKDF (reference sequence). CDR3 region: CATSRDQRKEESNQPQHF. CDR3 sequence (DNA): TGTGCCACCAGCAGAGATCAGCGCAAGGAGGAGAGCAATCAGCCCCAGCATTTT.

This clonotype was recorded at least ten times. This chain joins TRBV11-2 and TRBJ1-2; perhaps TRBD1 as D (5 bases). The CDR3 is 14 residues long. Germline V lookup: CDR1 SGHAT, CDR2 FQNNGV. V was pared by 5 bases and J by 1 base, with 11 bases between. Written as DNA, the CDR3 is TGTGCCAGCAGCCTCAGGGATTATAACTATGGCTACACCTTC. As protein: CASSLRDYNYGYTF. Full variable domain (remainder filled in from reference TRBV11-2 and TRBJ1-2): EAGVAQSPRYKIIEKRQSVAFWCNPISGHATLYWYQQILGQGPKLLIQFQNNGVVDDSQLPKDRFSAERLKGVDSTLKIQPAKLEDSAVYLCASSLRDYNYGYTFGSGTRLTVV.

This clonotype was seen many times. This chain links TRBV2 with TRBJ1-1, with D unclear. The CDR3 loop spans 15 amino acids. Trimming shortened V by 11 bases and J by 4 bases, and 23 bases separated the two germline ends. Germline V gene sequence: CDR1 SNHLY, CDR2 FYNNEI. CDR3 protein: CASKAGAQAPTEAFF. CDR3 in DNA: TGTGCCTCCAAAGCGGGTGCGCAGGCCCCCACTGAAGCTTTCTTT.

CDR3 sequence: CASSEIGPGLLYF. DNA for the CDR3: TGTGCCAGCAGTGAAATCGGACCCGGTCTGTTGTACTTC. V usage is TRBV6-1 and J usage is TRBJ2-7, with D hard to call. There are 13 residues in the CDR3. Germline V gene data show CDR1 as MNHNS and CDR2 as SASEGT. V lost 2 bases and J lost 12, with 17 bases in between.